This T cell receptor (beta chain) was captured by sequencing in a study of early T cells in non-severe SARS-CoV-2 infection. TCRdb analysed the 5' RACE reads with MiXCR anew, one entry per CDR3 protein. The sample includes tens of thousands of distinct CDR3 sequences, about 14% of them seen just once. V lost 2 bases and J lost 5, with 14 bases in between. CDR1 and CDR2 (germline): SGDLS, YYNGEE. The CDR3 runs to 15 residues. This clonotype was detected a few times. The chain joins TRBV9 to TRBJ1-5, with D tentatively TRBD1 (6 bases). The sequence derives from an adult who was a healthcare worker with PCR-confirmed SARS-CoV-2 infection or an uninfected control (not recorded which). The sequenced sample consisted of whole blood. This CDR3 is CASSVHGTQDQPQHF. In nucleotides, the CDR3 is TGTGCCAGCAGCGTGCACGGGACACAAGATCAGCCCCAGCATTTT. Supplemented by reference TRBV9 and TRBJ1-5, the full variable domain reads DSGVTQTPKHLITATGQRVTLRCSPRSGDLSVYWYQQSLDQGLQFLIQYYNGEERAKGNILERFSAQQFPDLHSELNLSSLELGDSALYFCASSVHGTQDQPQHFGDGTRLSIL.